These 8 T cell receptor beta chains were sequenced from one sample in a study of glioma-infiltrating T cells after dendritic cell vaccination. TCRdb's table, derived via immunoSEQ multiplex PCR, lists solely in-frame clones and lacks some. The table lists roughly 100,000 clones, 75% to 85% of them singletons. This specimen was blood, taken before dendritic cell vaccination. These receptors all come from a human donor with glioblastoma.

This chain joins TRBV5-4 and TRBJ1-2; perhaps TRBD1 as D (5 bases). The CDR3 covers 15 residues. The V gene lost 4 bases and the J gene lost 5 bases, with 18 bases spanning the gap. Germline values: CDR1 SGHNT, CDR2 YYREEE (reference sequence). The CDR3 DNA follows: TGTGCCAGCAGCGGGGGGGAGGGGACGGAGTATGGCTACACCTTC. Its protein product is CASSGGEGTEYGYTF.

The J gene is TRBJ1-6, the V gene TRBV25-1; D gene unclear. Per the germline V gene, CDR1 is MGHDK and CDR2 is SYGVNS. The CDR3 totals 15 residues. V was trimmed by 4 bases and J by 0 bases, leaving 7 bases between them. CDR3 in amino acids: CASSGASSYNSPLHF. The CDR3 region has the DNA TGTGCCAGCAGTGGGGCGAGCTCCTATAATTCACCCCTCCACTTT.

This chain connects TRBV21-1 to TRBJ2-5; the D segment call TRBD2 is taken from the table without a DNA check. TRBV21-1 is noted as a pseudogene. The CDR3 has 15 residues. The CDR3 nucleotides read TGTGCCAGCAGCAATTTCGGCGGGGGCCAAGAGACCCAGTACTTC. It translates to CASSNFGGGQETQYF.

CDR3 sequence: CASSLLRGLRSEQYF. The CDR3 nucleotides read TGCGCCAGCAGCTTGCTGCGGGGGCTCAGGAGCGAGCAGTACTTC. The chain couples TRBV5-1 to TRBJ2-7, with a possible D match to TRBD2 (7 bases). The CDR3 is 15 residues long. The germline CDR1 and CDR2 sequences are SGHRS and YFSETQ. The V gene lost 1 base and the J gene lost 6 bases, with 17 bases spanning the gap.

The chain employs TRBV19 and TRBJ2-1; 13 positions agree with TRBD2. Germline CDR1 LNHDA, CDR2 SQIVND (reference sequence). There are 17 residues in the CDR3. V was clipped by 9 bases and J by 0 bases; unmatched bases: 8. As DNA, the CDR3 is TGTGCCAGCTCGGGACTAGCGGGGCCCGACTCCTACAATGAGCAGTTCTTC. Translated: CASSGLAGPDSYNEQFF. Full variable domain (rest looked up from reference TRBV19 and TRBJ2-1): DGGITQSPKYLFRKEGQNVTLSCEQNLNHDAMYWYRQDPGQGLRLIYYSQIVNDFQKGDIAEGYSVSREKKESFPLTVTSAQKNPTAFYLCASSGLAGPDSYNEQFFGPGTRLTVL.

This chain's CDR3 is CASSVGQKNGYTF. As DNA, the CDR3 is TGTGCCAGCAGCGTAGGACAGAAGAATGGCTACACCTTC. The chain carries TRBV9 and TRBJ1-2; D perhaps matches TRBD1 (5 bases). Between the trimmed V and J ends, which lost 0 bases and 6 bases, there was a span of 9 bases. There are 13 residues in the CDR3. Germline V gene lookup returns CDR1 SGDLS and CDR2 YYNGEE. The full variable domain, with the rest looked up from reference TRBV9 and TRBJ1-2, is DSGVTQTPKHLITATGQRVTLRCSPRSGDLSVYWYQQSLDQGLQFLIQYYNGEERAKGNILERFSAQQFPDLHSELNLSSLELGDSALYFCASSVGQKNGYTFGSGTRLTVV.

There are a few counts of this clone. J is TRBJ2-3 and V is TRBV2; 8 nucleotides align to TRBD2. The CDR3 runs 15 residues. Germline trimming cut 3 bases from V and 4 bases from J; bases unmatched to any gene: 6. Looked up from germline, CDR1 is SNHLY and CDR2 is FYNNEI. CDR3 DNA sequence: TGTGCCAGCAGTGAGGACGCGGGGGGCCCAGATACGCAGTATTTT. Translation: CASSEDAGGPDTQYF.

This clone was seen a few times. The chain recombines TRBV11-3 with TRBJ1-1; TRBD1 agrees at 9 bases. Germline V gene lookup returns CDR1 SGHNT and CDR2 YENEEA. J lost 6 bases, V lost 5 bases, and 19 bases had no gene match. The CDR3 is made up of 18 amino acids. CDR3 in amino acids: CASSQAYNWDRDVPEAFF. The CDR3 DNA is TGTGCCAGCAGCCAAGCGTATAACTGGGACAGGGACGTTCCTGAAGCTTTCTTT.